This T cell receptor (beta chain) was sequenced during a study of blood T cell repertoires in COVID-19. With V trimmed by 8 bases and J by 3 bases, 3 bases remained unmatched. Germline loops: CDR1 MGHDK, CDR2 SYGVNS. The CDR3 totals 14 residues. The protocol was immunoSEQ multiplex PCR, while the TCRdb copy is restricted to in-frame clones and leaves out a portion. Among 25,000 to 35,000 clones, 65% to 85% were seen once, and the ten largest hold 16%. The TCR was taken from a woman aged 60-75 years with acute or convalescent COVID-19. The material sequenced was peripheral blood. The chain uses TRBV25-1 and TRBJ1-6; TRBD1 agrees at 8 bases. CDR3 DNA sequence: TGTGCCAGCTCAGGACAGGGCTATAATTCACCCCTCCACTTT. Translated: CASSGQGYNSPLHF. The full variable domain, in which reference TRBV25-1 and TRBJ1-6 provide the parts outside the CDR3, is EADIYQTPRYLVIGTGKKITLECSQTMGHDKMYWYQQDPGMELHLIHYSYGVNSTEKGDLSSESTVSRIRTEHFPLTLESARPSHTSQYLCASSGQGYNSPLHFGNGTRLTVT.